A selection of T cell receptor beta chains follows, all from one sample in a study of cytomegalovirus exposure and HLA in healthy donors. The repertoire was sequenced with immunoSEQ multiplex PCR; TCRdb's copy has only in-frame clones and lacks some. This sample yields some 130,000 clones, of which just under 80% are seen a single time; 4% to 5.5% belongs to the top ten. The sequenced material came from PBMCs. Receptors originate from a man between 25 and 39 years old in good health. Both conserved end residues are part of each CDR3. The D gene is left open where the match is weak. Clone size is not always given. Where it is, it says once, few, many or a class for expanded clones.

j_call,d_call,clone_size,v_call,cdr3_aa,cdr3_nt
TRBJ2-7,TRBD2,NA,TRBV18,CASSLGGGAGEQYF,TGTGCCAGCTCTCTCGGGGGAGGGGCTGGCGAGCAGTACTTC
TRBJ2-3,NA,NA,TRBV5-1,CASSLGGSRGLVGQYF,TGCGCCAGCAGCTTGGGCGGGAGTCGGGGGCTCGTGGGGCAGTATTTT
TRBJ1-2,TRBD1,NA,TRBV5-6,CASSPGTGWGGYTF,TGTGCCAGCAGCCCCGGGACAGGGTGGGGCGGCTACACCTTC
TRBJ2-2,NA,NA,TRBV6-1,CASSPRNANTGELFF,TGTGCCAGCAGCCCCAGGAACGCGAACACCGGGGAGCTGTTTTTT
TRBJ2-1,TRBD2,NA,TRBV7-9,CASEVIAGARNEQFF,TGTGCCAGCGAAGTTATAGCGGGAGCGCGGAATGAGCAGTTCTTC
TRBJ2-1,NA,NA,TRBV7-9,CSSSPPSYEQFF,TGTTCCAGCAGCCCCCCTAGCTATGAGCAGTTCTTC
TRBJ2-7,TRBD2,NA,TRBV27,CASSAYQGGYEQYF,TGTGCCAGCTCGGCTTATCAGGGAGGGTACGAGCAGTACTTC
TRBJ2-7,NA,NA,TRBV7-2,CASSFPPSEQYF,TGTGCCAGCAGCTTCCCCCCCAGCGAGCAGTACTTC
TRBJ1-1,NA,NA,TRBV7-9,CASSLRPGHQNTEAFF,TGTGCCAGCAGCTTAAGACCGGGACACCAGAACACTGAAGCTTTCTTT
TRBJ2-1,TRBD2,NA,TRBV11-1,CASSSGLAGGPRYNEQFF,TGTGCCAGCAGCTCCGGACTAGCGGGAGGGCCTAGGTACAATGAGCAGTTCTTC
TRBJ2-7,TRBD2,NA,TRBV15,CATSRATSGYEQYF,TGTGCCACCAGCAGAGCGACTAGCGGCTACGAGCAGTACTTC
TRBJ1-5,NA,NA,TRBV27,CASRIRDRYSPQHF,TGTGCCAGCAGGATCCGAGACAGGTACAGCCCCCAGCATTTT
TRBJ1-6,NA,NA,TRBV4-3,CASSQGGGRDNSPLHF,TGCGCCAGCAGCCAAGGAGGTGGCAGGGATAATTCACCCCTCCACTTT
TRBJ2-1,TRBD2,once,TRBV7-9,CASSPRTSGRYNEQFF,TGTGCCAGCAGCCCTCGGACTAGCGGGAGATACAATGAGCAGTTCTTC
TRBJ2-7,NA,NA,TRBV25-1,CASNQGPKFYEQYF,TGTGCCAGCAATCAGGGGCCCAAGTTCTACGAGCAGTACTTC
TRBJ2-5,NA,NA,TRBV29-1,CSVESRGETQYF,TGCAGCGTTGAATCCCGCGGGGAGACCCAGTACTTC
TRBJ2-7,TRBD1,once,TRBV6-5,CASSSGDRPGYEQYF,TGTGCCAGCAGTTCCGGGGACAGACCGGGCTACGAGCAGTACTTC
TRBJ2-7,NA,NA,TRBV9,CASSASGPAYEQYF,TGTGCCAGCAGCGCATCTGGGCCAGCCTACGAGCAGTACTTC
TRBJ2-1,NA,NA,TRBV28,CASSLPTTGNEQFF,TGTGCCAGCAGTTTACCCACGACTGGGAATGAGCAGTTCTTC
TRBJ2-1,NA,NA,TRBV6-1,CASTPRSIRGEQFF,TGTGCCAGCACCCCTCGGAGTATTAGGGGTGAGCAGTTCTTC
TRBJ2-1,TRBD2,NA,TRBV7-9,CASSLAPGGASGRDFF,TGTGCCAGCAGCTTGGCGCCAGGGGGGGCTAGCGGGAGAGACTTCTTC
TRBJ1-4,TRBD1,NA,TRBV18,CASSPGQTNEKLFF,TGTGCCAGCTCACCGGGACAGACTAATGAAAAACTGTTTTTT
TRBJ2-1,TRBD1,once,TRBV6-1,CASRRDRGSYNEQFF,TGTGCCAGCAGACGTGACAGGGGATCCTACAATGAGCAGTTCTTC
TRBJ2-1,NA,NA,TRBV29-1,CSVEDQQWSEQFF,TGCAGCGTTGAAGATCAGCAGTGGAGTGAGCAGTTCTTC
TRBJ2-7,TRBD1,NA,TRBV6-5,CASSTGTGPLYEQYF,TGTGCCAGCAGTACCGGGACAGGTCCCCTCTACGAGCAGTACTTC
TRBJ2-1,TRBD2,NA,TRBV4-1,CASSQESGRFNEQFF,TGCGCCAGCAGCCAAGAAAGCGGGAGATTCAATGAGCAGTTCTTC
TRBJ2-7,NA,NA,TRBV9,CASSPSSASSEQYF,TGTGCCAGCAGCCCCAGTTCGGCTAGCTCAGAGCAGTACTTC
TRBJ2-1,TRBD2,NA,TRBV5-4,CASTPSGRRAGRNNEQFF,TGTGCCAGCACCCCTAGCGGGCGGAGGGCGGGGAGGAACAATGAGCAGTTCTTC
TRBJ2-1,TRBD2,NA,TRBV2,CAGTSGSVNEQFF,TGTGCCGGAACTAGCGGGAGTGTGAATGAGCAGTTCTTC
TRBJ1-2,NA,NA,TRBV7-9,CASSSRQPRNGYTF,TGTGCCAGCAGCTCCAGACAGCCCCGTAATGGCTACACCTTC
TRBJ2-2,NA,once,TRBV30,CAWSVGGANTGELFF,TGTGCCTGGAGTGTTGGCGGGGCCAACACCGGGGAGCTGTTTTTT
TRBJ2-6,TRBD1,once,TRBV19,CASSSTPGQAISGANVLTF,TGTGCCAGTAGCTCCACCCCGGGACAGGCGATCTCTGGGGCCAACGTCCTGACTTTC
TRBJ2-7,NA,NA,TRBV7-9,CASSLLGTLYEQYF,TGTGCCAGCAGCTTACTGGGGACTCTCTACGAGCAGTACTTC
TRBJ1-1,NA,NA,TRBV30,CAWSERPENTEAFF,TGTGCCTGGAGTGAGCGCCCGGAGAACACTGAAGCTTTCTTT
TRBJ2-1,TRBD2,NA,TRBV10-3,CAMGGSSYNEQFF,TGTGCCATGGGGGGGAGCTCCTACAATGAGCAGTTCTTC
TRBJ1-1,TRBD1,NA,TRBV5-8,CASSTGQGWYTEAFF,TGTGCCAGCAGCACGGGACAGGGGTGGTACACTGAAGCTTTCTTT
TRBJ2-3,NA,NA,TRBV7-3,CASSLNEDTQYF,TGTGCCAGCAGCTTAAATGAGGATACGCAGTATTTT
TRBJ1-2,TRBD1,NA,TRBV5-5,CASSLGATGQGGGYTF,TGTGCCAGCAGCTTGGGGGCGACGGGACAGGGCGGTGGCTACACCTTC
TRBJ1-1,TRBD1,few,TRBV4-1,CASSPTGKFSEAFF,TGCGCCAGCAGTCCGACAGGGAAGTTCTCTGAAGCTTTCTTT
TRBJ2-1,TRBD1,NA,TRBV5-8,CASSFAQGVWNEQFF,TGTGCCAGCAGCTTCGCACAGGGGGTTTGGAATGAGCAGTTCTTC
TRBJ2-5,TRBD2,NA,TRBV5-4,CASSPGEGGQYF,TGTGCCAGCAGCCCTGGGGAGGGCGGCCAGTACTTC
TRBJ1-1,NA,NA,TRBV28,CASRLQGVEAFF,TGTGCCAGCCGGCTACAGGGCGTTGAAGCTTTCTTT
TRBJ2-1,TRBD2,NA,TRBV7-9,CASSLGSGTHDEQFF,TGTGCCAGCAGTCTTGGTAGCGGGACGCACGATGAGCAGTTCTTC
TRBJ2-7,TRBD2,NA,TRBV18,CASSLSGSYEQYF,TGTGCCAGCTCCCTTAGCGGGAGTTACGAGCAGTACTTC
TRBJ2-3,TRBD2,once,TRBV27,CASSWGLAGSDTQYF,TGTGCCAGCAGTTGGGGACTAGCGGGGTCGGATACGCAGTATTTT
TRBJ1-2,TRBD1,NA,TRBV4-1,CASRLTKDRANYGYTF,TGCGCCAGCAGACTTACTAAGGACAGGGCTAACTATGGCTACACCTTC
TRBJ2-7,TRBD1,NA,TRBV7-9,CASSLGGQGADEQYF,TGTGCCAGCAGCCTGGGGGGCCAGGGGGCCGACGAGCAGTACTTC
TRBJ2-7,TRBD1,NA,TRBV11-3,CASSLNRDSEQYF,TGTGCCAGCAGCTTAAACCGGGACAGCGAGCAGTACTTC
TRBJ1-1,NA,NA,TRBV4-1,CASSLGQEAFF,TGCGCCAGCAGCCTCGGACAAGAAGCTTTCTTT
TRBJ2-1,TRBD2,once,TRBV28,CASSSGLAGEGFSYNEQFF,TGTGCCAGCAGCTCGGGACTAGCGGGAGAGGGGTTCTCCTACAATGAGCAGTTCTTC